This T cell receptor beta chain was sequenced in a study of cytomegalovirus exposure and HLA in healthy donors. The study's findings and limits: Under in vitro conditions, a few CMV-associated chains were confirmed as specific for CMV antigens.

PCR used 60 Vbeta primers and 13 Jbeta primers. Clones were sequenced by immunoSEQ multiplex PCR, and TCRdb holds only the in-frame ones, with some missing. The data contain about 160,000 clones, around four fifths of them singletons. In this sample, this clone turned up once. Its antigen is undetermined. The CDR3 extends over 14 amino acids. Germline V gene sequence: CDR1 MDHEN, CDR2 SYDVKM. V was shortened by 3 bases and J by 1 base, with 10 bases between the two germline ends. The sample taken for sequencing was PBMCs. This receptor was identified in a man younger than 35 in good health and CMV-seronegative. This rearrangement joins TRBV28 to TRBJ2-7; the D is unclear. The DNA of the CDR3 is TGTGCCAGCAGTTTTTCGAGTCCTTCCTACGAGCAGTACTTC. Its translation: CASSFSSPSYEQYF.